The T cell receptor beta chain under discussion was sequenced for a study of monozygotic twins with inflammatory bowel disease. This CDR3 is built from 13 residues. Germline V gene lookup returns CDR1 MNHNS and CDR2 SASEGT. TCRdb re-called the 5' RACE reads and catalogs CDR3 proteins one per entry, DNA excluded. The sample includes 200,000 to 250,000 distinct CDR3 sequences. The chain has TRBV6-1 and TRBJ2-4; TCRdb's assignment of TRBD1 cannot be checked, as there is no DNA. Sequenced material: blood. This receptor was taken from a human donor with ulcerative colitis or Crohn's disease, or a healthy co-twin of an affected twin (not recorded which). CDR3 in amino acids: CASSVDRGHIQYF.